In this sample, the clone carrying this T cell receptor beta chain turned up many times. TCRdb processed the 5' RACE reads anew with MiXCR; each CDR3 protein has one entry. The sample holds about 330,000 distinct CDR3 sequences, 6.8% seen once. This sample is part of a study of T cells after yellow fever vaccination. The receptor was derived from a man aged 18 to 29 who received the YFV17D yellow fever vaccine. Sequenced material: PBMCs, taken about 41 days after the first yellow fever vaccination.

The CDR3 coding sequence is TGTGCCAGCAGACTAGGCCCAGAGACCCAGTACTTC. This codes for CASRLGPETQYF. This chain joins TRBV7-9 and TRBJ2-5; a possible D gene is TRBD2 (5 bases). Germline V gene data show CDR1 as SEHNR and CDR2 as FQNEAQ (reference sequence). The V and J ends lost 6 bases and 4 bases respectively, with 9 bases between them. This CDR3 region has 12 residues.